The next 25 T cell receptor beta chains were all read from a single sample in a study of T cells in localized non-small cell lung cancer. TCRdb keeps only in-frame clones here, not all; method: immunoSEQ multiplex PCR. The sample has tens of thousands of clones; about 86% are singletons. The sample was PBMCs, taken before any cancer treatment. Receptors originate from a man between 40 and 70 years old with stage II lung adenocarcinoma.

The J gene is TRBJ2-1, the V gene TRBV6-5; 7 nucleotides line up with TRBD2. Germline values: CDR1 MNHEY, CDR2 SVGAGI. The trim removed 6 bases at V and 6 bases at J, leaving 5 bases unmatched. The CDR3 sequence is 13 residues long. The CDR3 loop reads CASRYRLANEQFF. CDR3 bases: TGTGCCAGCAGATACCGACTAGCCAATGAGCAGTTCTTC.

The chain carries TRBV19 and TRBJ2-3; TRBD1 might be the D (5 bases). V was cut by 10 bases and J by 3 bases, with 14 bases left in between. Germline CDR1 is LNHDA and CDR2 is SQIVND (reference sequence). The CDR3 is made up of 13 amino acids. CDR3 nucleotide sequence: TGTGCCACCGTGGGGCCTAAGACAGATACGCAGTATTTT. Amino acids: CATVGPKTDTQYF.

Concerning this clone: Other DNA sequences within the sample encode an identical CDR3. V gene TRBV7-8 combines with J gene TRBJ1-5; D gene unclear. Germline V gene sequence: CDR1 SGHVS, CDR2 FQNEAQ. The CDR3 extends over 14 amino acids. V lost 1 base, J lost 3 bases, and 7 bases lay in between. The DNA of the CDR3 is TGTGCCAGCAGCTTAGTGGGGATCAATCAGCCCCAGCATTTT. This translates into CASSLVGINQPQHF.

CDR3 sequence (DNA): TGTGCCAGCAGCTTTCAGGTCGGAAACACCATATATTTT. Encoded protein: CASSFQVGNTIYF. V gene TRBV11-1 combines with J gene TRBJ1-3; D unclear. The CDR3 extends over 13 amino acids. Germline V gene sequence: CDR1 SGHAT, CDR2 FQDESV (reference sequence). Between the trimmed V and J ends, which lost 3 bases and 4 bases, there was a span of 7 bases.

The gene calls are TRBV30 and TRBJ1-5, with a possible D match to TRBD1 (6 bases). V was cut by 0 bases and J by 4 bases, with 7 bases left in between. Germline CDR1 reads GTSNPN; CDR2 reads SVGIG (reference sequence). The CDR3 loop spans 13 amino acids. DNA of the CDR3: TGTGCCTGGAGTGTACAGGGTAATCAGCCCCAGCATTTT. This encodes CAWSVQGNQPQHF.

This clone was recorded only once. The chain joins TRBV4-2 to TRBJ2-5, with 8 positions matching TRBD2. The CDR3 length is 17 residues. Per germline, CDR1 LGHNA and CDR2 YNFKEQ. After removal of 4 bases from V and 2 bases from J, the junction contained 12 bases not matched to a gene. The CDR3 DNA follows: TGTGCCAGCAGCCCTGAGCGGGGGCGAGAAAAACAAGAGACCCAGTACTTC. Protein sequence: CASSPERGREKQETQYF.

In its sample, this clone is medium-sized (0.01 to 0.1%). The V gene is TRBV4-3, the J gene TRBJ2-7; D unresolved. Germline CDR1 is LGHNA and CDR2 is YSLEER. The CDR3 sequence is 17 residues long. Trimming pared 0 bases from V and 0 bases from J, leaving 15 bases between. Here the CDR3 DNA reads TGCGCCAGCAGCCAAGATCGGGCGTCCTCGAGCTCCTACGAGCAGTACTTC. Translated: CASSQDRASSSSYEQYF.

The rearrangement joins TRBV7-9 to TRBJ1-2; D possibly corresponds to TRBD1 (5 bases). With 2 bases removed from V and 8 bases from J, the gap between germline ends came to 18 bases. The V gene's germline CDR1 is SEHNR and CDR2 FQNEAQ (reference sequence). The CDR3 contains 15 residues. The CDR3, as DNA: TGTGCCAGCAGCTTACAAGGGTTGGGGACGGAGGGCTACACCTTC. Translated: CASSLQGLGTEGYTF.

This clone occurred once. This chain uses TRBV25-1 with TRBJ2-2; 10 bases line up with TRBD1. Trimming at V came to 6 bases and at J to 7 bases, leaving 5 bases not matched to a gene. This CDR3 is 14 amino acids long. Germline-derived CDR1 and CDR2 are MGHDK and SYGVNS. CDR3 protein: CASSKTGGLGELFF. CDR3 sequence (DNA): TGTGCCAGCAGCAAGACAGGGGGCCTCGGGGAGCTGTTTTTT.

This clone occurred once. The chain uses TRBV6-1 and TRBJ2-1; 12 bases map to TRBD2. The ends lost 2 bases at V and 1 base at J; junction bases unmatched: 6. This CDR3 is 18 amino acids long. The germline V gene has CDR1 MNHNS and CDR2 SASEGT. The CDR3 DNA reads as TGTGCCAGCAGTGAACGGCTAGCGGGGGGGCCTTCCTACAATGAGCAGTTCTTC. This encodes CASSERLAGGPSYNEQFF.

In its sample, this clone was seen once. DNA of the CDR3: TGTGCCAGCAGCCCGAACCCGGGACTAGCGGGAGAATACGAGCAGTACTTC. Translation gives CASSPNPGLAGEYEQYF. The rearrangement joins TRBV7-6 to TRBJ2-7; 14 bases are shared with TRBD2. CDR1 SGHVS and CDR2 FNYEAQ come from the germline V gene. Losses at the gene ends were 5 bases for V and 4 bases for J; bases not matched to a gene: 10. The CDR3 is 17 amino acids.

The chain links TRBV5-6 to TRBJ2-7; a possible D gene is TRBD2 (6 bases). Between the trimmed V and J ends, which lost 4 bases and 4 bases, there was a span of 15 bases. CDR1 is SGHDT and CDR2 is YYEEEE in the germline V gene. The CDR3 loop spans 14 amino acids. Here the CDR3 reads CASSPSGFRYEQYF. CDR3 nucleotides: TGTGCCAGCAGCCCCAGCGGGTTTAGGTACGAGCAGTACTTC.

The rearrangement uses TRBV5-1 and TRBJ2-3, with 11 bases identical to TRBD2. CDR3 length: 15 amino acids. CDR1 is SGHRS, CDR2 YFSETQ, per germline. V shed 5 bases and J 3 bases; nucleotides not matched to a gene: 5. The CDR3 spells CASSSTSGGTDTQYF. Written as DNA, the CDR3 is TGCGCCAGCAGTTCTACTAGCGGGGGTACAGATACGCAGTATTTT.

CDR3 sequence: CASSPKTRGETQYF. For the CDR3, the DNA is TGTGCCAGCAGCCCTAAAACTAGGGGCGAGACCCAGTACTTC. V is TRBV14 and J is TRBJ2-5, with D perhaps matching TRBD1 or TRBD2 (5 bases each). The CDR3 is made up of 14 amino acids. CDR1 is SGHDN and CDR2 is FVKESK in the germline V gene. With 4 bases removed from V and 5 bases from J, the gap between germline ends came to 14 bases. The complete variable domain, with remaining parts taken from reference TRBV14 and TRBJ2-5, reads EAGVTQFPSHSVIEKGQTVTLRCDPISGHDNLYWYRRVMGKEIKFLLHFVKESKQDESGMPNNRFLAERTGGTYSTLKVQPAELEDSGVYFCASSPKTRGETQYFGPGTRLLVL.

This clone was detected once. V is TRBV7-9 and J is TRBJ1-2, with D possibly matching TRBD1 (6 bases). Trimming left V 6 bases short and J 0 bases short, with 11 bases between. This CDR3 spans 14 amino acids. Germline-derived CDR1 and CDR2 are SEHNR and FQNEAQ (reference sequence). CDR3 region: CASSPGATNYGYTF. CDR3 DNA: TGTGCCAGCAGTCCGGGGGCCACTAACTATGGCTACACCTTC.

This chain joins TRBV19 and TRBJ1-1, with D uncertain. The V end was cut by 4 bases, the J end by 0 bases, with 15 bases between. Germline V gene data show CDR1 as LNHDA and CDR2 as SQIVND (reference sequence). The CDR3 sequence is 16 residues long. The CDR3 protein is CASSTYGGLLNTEAFF. The CDR3 DNA sequence: TGTGCCAGTAGTACCTACGGCGGACTTTTGAACACTGAAGCTTTCTTT.

This chain links TRBV6-5 with TRBJ1-2, with D possibly being TRBD1 (5 bases). The V gene lost 7 bases and the J gene lost 4 bases, with 10 bases spanning the gap. The CDR3 is 12 residues long. The germline gives CDR1 MNHEY, CDR2 SVGAGI. The CDR3 protein is CASKGNPYGYTF. The CDR3 coding sequence is TGTGCCAGCAAGGGGAACCCCTATGGCTACACCTTC.

This clone was seen a single time. This sequence joins TRBV5-6 and TRBJ2-7, with unresolved D. Germline assignment: CDR1 SGHDT and CDR2 YYEEEE. CDR3 length: 13 residues. V was clipped by 5 bases and J by 0 bases, with 9 bases between them. CDR3: CASSFGRSYEQYF. CDR3 bases: TGTGCCAGCAGTTTCGGACGCTCCTACGAGCAGTACTTC.

The V and J genes are TRBV10-3 and TRBJ2-5; D not certain. V gave up 8 bases and J gave up 1 base, with 8 bases separating them. This CDR3 has 12 amino acids. Germline CDR1 reads ENHRY; CDR2 reads SYGVKD. This CDR3 is CAIGNGQETQYF. The CDR3 coding sequence is TGTGCCATCGGCAATGGCCAAGAGACCCAGTACTTC.

V gene TRBV7-2 combines with J gene TRBJ1-4; TRBD1 agrees at 9 bases. V dropped 7 bases and J dropped 7; count of bases not matched to a gene: 10. The CDR3 spans 15 residues. Germline V gene sequence: CDR1 SGHTA, CDR2 FQGNSA. The CDR3 loop is CASKLTGGSSEKLFF. CDR3 nucleotide sequence: TGTGCCAGCAAATTAACAGGGGGCTCAAGTGAAAAACTGTTTTTT. The complete variable domain, with remaining parts taken from reference TRBV7-2 and TRBJ1-4, reads GAGVSQSPSNKVTEKGKDVELRCDPISGHTALYWYRQSLGQGLEFLIYFQGNSAPDKSGLPSDRFSAERTGGSVSTLTIQRTQQEDSAVYLCASKLTGGSSEKLFFGSGTQLSVL.

The chain carries TRBV6-5 and TRBJ1-3; D is unresolved. Trimming took 4 bases from V and 3 from J, leaving 10 bases between them. This CDR3 has 14 amino acids. Germline CDR1 is MNHEY and CDR2 is SVGAGI. CDR3 region: CASSSVTYGNTIYF. The CDR3 DNA reads TGTGCCAGCAGTTCGGTTACTTATGGAAACACCATATATTTT.

The chain employs TRBV19 and TRBJ2-1; 13 nucleotides align to TRBD2. V lost 8 bases to trimming and J lost 6 bases; unmatched junction nucleotides: 4. The CDR3 sequence is 14 residues long. The germline gives CDR1 LNHDA, CDR2 SQIVND (reference sequence). The CDR3 protein is CASELAGGANEQFF. The CDR3 DNA follows: TGTGCCAGTGAACTAGCGGGGGGGGCCAATGAGCAGTTCTTC.

The chain links TRBV27 to TRBJ1-1; the D is unclear. Germline values: CDR1 MNHEY, CDR2 SMNVEV (reference sequence). The V and J ends lost 3 bases and 1 base respectively, with 6 bases between them. The CDR3 is 13 residues long. CDR3 in amino acids: CASSLVGNTEAFF. As DNA, the CDR3 is TGTGCCAGCAGTTTGGTAGGGAACACTGAAGCTTTCTTT.

The chain combines TRBV2 with TRBJ2-7; 11 bases are a match to TRBD1. The CDR3 has 16 amino acids. J was trimmed by 4 bases and V by 7 bases; bases with no gene match: 12. Germline V lookup: CDR1 SNHLY, CDR2 FYNNEI. CDR3: CASMSVSGTGGYEQYF. The CDR3 DNA sequence: TGTGCCAGCATGTCAGTCTCCGGGACAGGGGGGTACGAGCAGTACTTC.

The rearrangement uses TRBV2 and TRBJ2-3; 8 bases fit TRBD2. The V and J ends lost 5 bases and 4 bases, in that order; junction bases with no gene match: 17. Germline-derived CDR1 and CDR2 are SNHLY and FYNNEI. The CDR3 extends over 18 amino acids. CDR3 sequence reads: CASSSHLLVAGGADTQYF. The CDR3 nucleotides are TGTGCCAGCAGTTCTCACCTCCTGGTCGCGGGAGGCGCAGATACGCAGTATTTT.